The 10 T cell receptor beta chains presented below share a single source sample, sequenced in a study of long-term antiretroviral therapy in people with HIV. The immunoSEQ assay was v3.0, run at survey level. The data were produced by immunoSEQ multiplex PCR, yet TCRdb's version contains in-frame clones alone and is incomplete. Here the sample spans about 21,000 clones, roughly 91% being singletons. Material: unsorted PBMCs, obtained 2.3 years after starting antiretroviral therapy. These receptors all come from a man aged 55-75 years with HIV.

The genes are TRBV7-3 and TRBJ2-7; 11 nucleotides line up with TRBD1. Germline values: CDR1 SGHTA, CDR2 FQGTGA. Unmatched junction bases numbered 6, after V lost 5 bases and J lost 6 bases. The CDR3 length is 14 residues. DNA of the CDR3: TGTGCCAGCAGCCAGGGACAGGGGGGCTCCGAGCAGTACTTC. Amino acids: CASSQGQGGSEQYF.

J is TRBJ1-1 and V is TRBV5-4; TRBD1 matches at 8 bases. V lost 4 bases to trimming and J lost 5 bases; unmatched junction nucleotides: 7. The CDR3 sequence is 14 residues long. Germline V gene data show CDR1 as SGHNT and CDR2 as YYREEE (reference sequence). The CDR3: CASSPDRAATEAFF. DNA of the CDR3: TGTGCCAGCAGCCCGGACAGGGCGGCGACTGAAGCTTTCTTT.

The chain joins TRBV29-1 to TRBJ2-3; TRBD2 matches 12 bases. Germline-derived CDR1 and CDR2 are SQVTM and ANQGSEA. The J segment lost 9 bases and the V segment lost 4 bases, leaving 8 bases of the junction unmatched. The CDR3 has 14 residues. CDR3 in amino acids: CSVVPSTSGSTQYF. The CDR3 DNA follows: TGCAGCGTTGTCCCATCGACTAGCGGGAGCACGCAGTATTTT.

This CDR3 is CASRYRGLKNSPLHF. The CDR3 nucleotides are TGTGCCAGCAGGTACAGGGGGCTAAAAAATTCACCCCTCCACTTT. The chain combines TRBV28 with TRBJ1-6, with 9 positions matching TRBD1. CDR3 length equals 15 residues. Germline trimming cut 6 bases from V and 7 bases from J; bases unmatched to any gene: 7. Germline CDR1 and CDR2: MDHEN and SYDVKM.

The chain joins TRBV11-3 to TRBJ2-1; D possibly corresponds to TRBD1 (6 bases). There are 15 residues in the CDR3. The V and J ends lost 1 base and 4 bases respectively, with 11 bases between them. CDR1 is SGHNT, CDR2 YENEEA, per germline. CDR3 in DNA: TGTGCCAGCAGCTTAGGAGGGGGTCCTTACAATGAGCAGTTCTTC. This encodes CASSLGGGPYNEQFF.

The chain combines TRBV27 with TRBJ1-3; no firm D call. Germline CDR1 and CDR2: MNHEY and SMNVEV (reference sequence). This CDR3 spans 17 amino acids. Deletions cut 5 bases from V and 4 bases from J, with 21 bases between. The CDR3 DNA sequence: TGTGCCAGCAGTCCCATCGGCCGTCAATGGTCCGGAAACACCATATATTTT. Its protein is CASSPIGRQWSGNTIYF.

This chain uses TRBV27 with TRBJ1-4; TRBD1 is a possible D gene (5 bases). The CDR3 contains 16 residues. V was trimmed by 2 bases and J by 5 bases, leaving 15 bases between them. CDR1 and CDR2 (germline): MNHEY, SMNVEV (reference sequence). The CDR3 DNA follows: TGTGCCAGCAGTTTAGTCAGCGGCGGGGGAAATGAAAAACTGTTTTTT. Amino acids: CASSLVSGGGNEKLFF.

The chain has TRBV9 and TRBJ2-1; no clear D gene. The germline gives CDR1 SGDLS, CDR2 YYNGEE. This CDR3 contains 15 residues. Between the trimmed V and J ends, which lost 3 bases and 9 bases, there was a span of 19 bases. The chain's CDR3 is CASSAQDPKLGEQFF. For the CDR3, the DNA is TGTGCCAGCAGCGCGCAGGACCCGAAACTGGGTGAGCAGTTCTTC.

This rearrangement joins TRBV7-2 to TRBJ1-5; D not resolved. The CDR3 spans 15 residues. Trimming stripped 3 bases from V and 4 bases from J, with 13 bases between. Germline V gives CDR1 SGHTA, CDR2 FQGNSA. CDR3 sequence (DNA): TGTGCCAGCAGCTTTCACACCACGGGGAATCAGCCCCAGCATTTT. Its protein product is CASSFHTTGNQPQHF.

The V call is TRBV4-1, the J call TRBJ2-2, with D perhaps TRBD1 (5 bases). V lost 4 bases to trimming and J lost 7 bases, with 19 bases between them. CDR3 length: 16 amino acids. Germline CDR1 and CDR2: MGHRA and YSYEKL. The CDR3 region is CASSLVGDAAIGELFF. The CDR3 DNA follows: TGCGCCAGCAGCCTAGTAGGGGATGCGGCAATCGGGGAGCTGTTTTTT.